The clone carrying this T cell receptor (beta chain) occurred a few times. Its antigen remains unidentified. The CDR3 contains 15 residues. The germline V gene encodes CDR1 MDHEN and CDR2 SYDVKM. Trimming left V 1 base short and J 1 base short, with 9 bases between. The entry originates in a study of early T cells in non-severe SARS-CoV-2 infection. Study summary: Chains from this unsorted whole-blood bulk RNA could not be paired.

General observations from the study: VDJdb-based matching was biased toward anti-spike CD8 responses and missed private and CD4 specificities.

The library protocol tagged individual cDNA molecules with unique molecular identifiers. TCRdb reprocessed the 5' RACE reads via MiXCR and lists one record per CDR3 protein. The sample holds under 45,000 distinct CDR3 sequences, roughly 7.9% seen once. This receptor was identified in an adult who was a healthcare worker with PCR-confirmed SARS-CoV-2 infection or an uninfected control (not recorded which). Specimen: whole blood, collected at baseline. The chain carries TRBV28 and TRBJ2-3; D is undetermined. CDR3 DNA: TGTGCCAGCAGTTTATTCGCCGGTCGCACAGATACGCAGTATTTT. Translation gives CASSLFAGRTDTQYF.